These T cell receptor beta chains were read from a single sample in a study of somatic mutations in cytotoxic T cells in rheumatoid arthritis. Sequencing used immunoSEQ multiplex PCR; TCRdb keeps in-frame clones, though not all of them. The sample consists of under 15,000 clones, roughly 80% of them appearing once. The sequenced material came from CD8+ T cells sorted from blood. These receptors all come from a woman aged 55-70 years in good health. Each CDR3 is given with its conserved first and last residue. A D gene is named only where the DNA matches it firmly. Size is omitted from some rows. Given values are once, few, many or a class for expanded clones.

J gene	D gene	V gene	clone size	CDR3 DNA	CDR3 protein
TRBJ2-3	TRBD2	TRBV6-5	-	TGTGCCAGCAGTTATATTCCGGCGGGGGGGGCAGATACGCAGTATTTT	CASSYIPAGGADTQYF
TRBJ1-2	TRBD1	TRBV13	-	TGTGCCAGCCTTCTACAGGCGGACAGGGACTATGGCTACACCTTC	CASLLQADRDYGYTF
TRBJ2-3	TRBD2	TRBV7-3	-	TGTGCCAGCAGCCCCCCTCAGCGGGGGGCCACAGATACGCAGTATTTT	CASSPPQRGATDTQYF
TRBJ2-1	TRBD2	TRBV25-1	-	TGTGCCAGCAGTGCCCCGTGGCTAGCGGGGGAGAACAATGAGCAGTTCTTC	CASSAPWLAGENNEQFF
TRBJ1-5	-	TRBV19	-	TGTGCCAGTGCGACTCGGGGGGGGCAGCCCCAGCATTTT	CASATRGGQPQHF
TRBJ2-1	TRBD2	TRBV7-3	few	TGTGCCAGCAGCTTAACAGTAGCGGGGCCTGAGCAGTTCTTC	CASSLTVAGPEQFF
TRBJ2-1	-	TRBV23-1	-	TGCGCCAGCAGTCAATCCCGGCAGGGATTCTTC	CASSQSRQGFF
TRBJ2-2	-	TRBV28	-	TGTGCCAGCAGTTTCAATACAGGGTCCTCCGGGGAGCTGTTTTTT	CASSFNTGSSGELFF
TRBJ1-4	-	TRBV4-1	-	TGCGCCAGCAGCCGGGCACACCCTCAAACTGAAAAACTGTTTTTT	CASSRAHPQTEKLFF
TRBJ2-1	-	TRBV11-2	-	TGTGCCAGCAGCTTAGATCCCGGCGAGGATGAGCAGTTCTTC	CASSLDPGEDEQFF
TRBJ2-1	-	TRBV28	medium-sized	TGTGCCAGCACCCCCCCCCGGGGTCCGCAGTTCTTC	CASTPPRGPQFF
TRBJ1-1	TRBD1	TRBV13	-	TGTGCCAGCAGCCGAGACAGGGGAGCTTTCTTT	CASSRDRGAFF
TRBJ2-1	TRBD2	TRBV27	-	TGTGCCAGCAGTTTAATCGGCCTAGCGGGGGGATACAATGAGCAGTTCTTC	CASSLIGLAGGYNEQFF
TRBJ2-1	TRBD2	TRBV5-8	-	TGTGCCAGCAGCTCCTTGACTAGCGGGGGGGCAGCCTACAATGAGCAGTTCTTC	CASSSLTSGGAAYNEQFF
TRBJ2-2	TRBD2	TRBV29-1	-	TGCAGCGTTGAAGGGGGGAGCGGGGGGCAAACCGGGGAGCTGTTTTTT	CSVEGGSGGQTGELFF
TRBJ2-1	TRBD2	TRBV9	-	TGTGCCAGCAGCAACCCGCAGCGGGGGAGCTACAATGAGCAGTTCTTC	CASSNPQRGSYNEQFF
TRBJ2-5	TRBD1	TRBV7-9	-	TGTGCCAGCAGCTCGGGACAGGGGAAAGAGACCCAGTACTTC	CASSSGQGKETQYF
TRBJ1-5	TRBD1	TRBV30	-	TGTGCCTGGAGTCCCGGGACAGGGGGCATTTATAGCAATCAGCCCCAGCATTTT	CAWSPGTGGIYSNQPQHF